The 10 T cell receptor beta chains presented below share a single source sample, sequenced in a study of T cell clonotyping in hematopoietic cell transplantation. Clones were read by immunoSEQ multiplex PCR, and TCRdb kept only the in-frame ones, dropping some. The table has about 21,000 clones, approximately 87% seen once. Stated time point: recipient sample about 28 days before transplant, after cytoreduction. The sequencing used peripheral blood mononuclear cells, collected before stem cell transplant. The source of these receptors is a man between 18 and 35 years old with biphenotypic leukemia. Some clones in this sample may be carry-over from other donors' samples.

The chain links TRBV29-1 to TRBJ1-1; D is uncertain. Germline assignment: CDR1 SQVTM and CDR2 ANQGSEA. V was pared by 3 bases and J by 11 bases, with 16 bases between. This CDR3 spans 12 amino acids. For the CDR3, the DNA is TGCAGCGTTGATCCGGGCCGGGGAGCCGCTTTCTTT. Amino acids: CSVDPGRGAAFF.

V is TRBV7-9 and J is TRBJ1-1; D gene unclear. CDR3 length: 14 amino acids. Germline assignment: CDR1 SEHNR and CDR2 FQNEAQ (reference sequence). V dropped 1 base and J dropped 2 bases, with 8 bases sitting between them. The CDR3 DNA reads TGTGCCAGCAGCTTAGAAGGGTCCAACACTGAAGCTTTCTTT. As protein: CASSLEGSNTEAFF.

The V and J genes are TRBV6-5 and TRBJ1-3; TRBD1 aligns across 11 bases. Per germline, CDR1 MNHEY and CDR2 SVGAGI. The CDR3 has 15 residues. J lost 7 bases, V lost 5 bases, and 7 bases had no gene match. Here the CDR3 DNA reads TGTGCCAGCAGTCCCACCGGGACAGGGGGGAACACCATATATTTT. It codes for CASSPTGTGGNTIYF.

The J gene is TRBJ2-3, the V gene TRBV7-2; D is ambiguous. The germline V and J ends were trimmed by 2 bases and 2 bases, with 8 bases remaining between them. This CDR3 has 14 amino acids. Germline CDR1 is SGHTA and CDR2 is FQGNSA. The CDR3 sequence is CASSLTQITDTQYF. The CDR3 bases are TGTGCCAGCAGCTTAACCCAGATCACAGATACGCAGTATTTT.

V is TRBV5-4 and J is TRBJ2-7, with a possible D match to TRBD2 (5 bases). CDR1 SGHNT and CDR2 YYREEE come from the germline V gene (reference sequence). The CDR3 totals 15 residues. V was cut by 1 base and J by 2 bases, with 13 bases left in between. For the CDR3, the DNA is TGTGCCAGCAGCTTGTTCCTCGGGATTACCTACGAGCAGTACTTC. It encodes CASSLFLGITYEQYF.

The chain combines TRBV30 with TRBJ2-7; 8 bases agree with TRBD1. Per germline, CDR1 GTSNPN and CDR2 SVGIG (reference sequence). The CDR3 totals 14 residues. With V trimmed by 3 bases and J by 5 bases, 9 bases remained unmatched. The CDR3, as DNA: TGTGCCTGGAGAGCAGGGGGCGCAATCCACGAGCAGTACTTC. It codes for CAWRAGGAIHEQYF.

V is TRBV7-9 and J is TRBJ1-1; a possible D gene is TRBD1 (5 bases). Trimming took off 2 bases at V and 6 bases at J, with 13 bases between the two ends. CDR1 is SEHNR and CDR2 is FQNEAQ in the germline V gene (reference sequence). The CDR3 is made up of 14 amino acids. CDR3 DNA: TGTGCCAGCAGCTTACCGGTACGGGGGGCTGAAGCTTTCTTT. This gives the protein CASSLPVRGAEAFF.

The chain employs TRBV30 and TRBJ2-3; 9 nucleotides line up with TRBD2. The V segment lost 0 bases and the J segment 0 bases; nucleotides outside the gene matches: 7. Germline values: CDR1 GTSNPN, CDR2 SVGIG (reference sequence). The CDR3 spans 17 residues. The CDR3 DNA reads as TGTGCCTGGAGTGTAGGAAAAGCGGGAGGCAGCACAGATACGCAGTATTTT. Protein sequence: CAWSVGKAGGSTDTQYF.

V is TRBV27 and J is TRBJ2-7, with TRBD1 matching over 11 bases. This CDR3 spans 13 amino acids. The germline V gene has CDR1 MNHEY and CDR2 SMNVEV (reference sequence). The ends lost 6 bases at V and 4 bases at J; junction bases unmatched: 2. CDR3 in amino acids: CASRGQGGYEQYF. In DNA form, the CDR3 reads TGTGCCAGCAGGGGACAGGGGGGGTACGAGCAGTACTTC.

The rearrangement joins TRBV28 to TRBJ2-5; a weak D match, TRBD2 (5 bases). This CDR3 contains 15 residues. The V end was cut by 5 bases, the J end by 3 bases, with 16 bases between. Germline lookup yields CDR1 MDHEN and CDR2 SYDVKM. The CDR3 protein is CASSMPRRDKETQYF. In DNA, the CDR3 is TGTGCCAGCAGTATGCCCCGACGGGATAAAGAGACCCAGTACTTC.